This section outlines one T cell receptor beta chain sequence together with its context. Its antigen remains undetermined. Base qualities are not recorded, but no much larger clone differs from it by a single base. This sample was included in a study of shared clonotypes between healthy human individuals (dated by TCRdb to the early 2020s). In the study overall: The cohort included a few men and a couple of women between 18 and 49 years of age. For each donor, CD4 naive and CD4 memory were each run on three plates, CD8 naive on two plates, and CD8 memory on one plate. To estimate repertoire size and how much clonotypes are shared between individuals, the study performed deep sequencing of blood TCR repertoires from about five healthy adults. Libraries were prepared and TCR repertoires were sequenced by different laboratories using diverse techniques, in order to increase sequencing depth and limit assay-specific biases. Each donor's leukapheresis produced roughly between about 0.8 and 8.9 billion PBMCs.

Summary of the overall study and its limitations: Even with the large sequencing depth, rarefaction of the sorted-subset datasets indicated that sequencing was incomplete. Larger estimated clonotype richness was generally found for naive subsets than for memory subsets. Higher generation probabilities were observed for clonotypes shared by all four sorted-subset donors than for non-shared clonotypes. The small number of donors limited the genetic and exposure-history diversity represented. Only blood was sampled, and tissue TCR repertoires likely differ from those in blood. Sharing across a few donors was observed for roughly 5.4% of naive CD4, over 3% of naive CD8, 2% to 2.5% of memory CD4, and 0.4% of memory CD8 clonotypes. Pairwise subsampling led to the expectation that sequencing depth would affect the degree of clonotype sharing among donors.

Healthy HIV-negative adults with no recently reported acute infections or vaccinations were included as donors. Only Caucasian adults living in Nashville, Tennessee, USA were represented among the donors. Magnetic negative selection was used to enrich CD4+ T cells, after which naive cells were positively selected on CD45RA and the negative fraction became the memory subset. Blood was obtained by leukapheresis, after which PBMCs were separated by Ficoll-Histopaque density gradient centrifugation and cryopreserved in liquid nitrogen vapor phase. Analytical flow cytometry was used to check the purity and quantity of every magnetically sorted T cell population. Each sorted fraction had its genomic DNA isolated and then quantified by UV absorbance on a Nanodrop 2000c. V and J are trimmed by 5 bases and 6 bases, and the gene matches miss 10 bases of the junction. From a lookup of the germline V gene, CDR1 and CDR2 are MDHEN and SYDVKM. The CDR3 numbers 15 residues from cysteine through phenylalanine. Solely the CDR3 DNA is kept, with 45 bases framed from the first base.

TCR CDR3 regions were amplified from genomic DNA by multiplex PCR using the deep immunoSEQ assay. Extracted genomic DNA from each cell subset was distributed evenly across all wells of several immunoSEQ 96-well plates, and each plate was treated as a replicate. For sorted subsets, each replicate PCR was loaded with 200 to 250 ng genomic DNA, equivalent to some 27,000 T cell genomes. Purified libraries were measured with a Qubit 3.0 fluorometer, size-checked on a Bioanalyzer 2100, and measured again with the KAPA Library Quantification kit. Every immunoSEQ 96-well plate was sequenced on a separate single-read 150-cycle Illumina NextSeq 550 flow cell. The original methods were these. Because only junctional sequences without quality scores were contained in the immunoSEQ output, filtering matching that applied to full-length reads could not be performed. Sequences were annotated with PyIR, a Python wrapper for IgBLAST v1.9, and V/J genes and CDR3 were assigned using IMGT germline references. Reads were filtered out if the reads had weak V/J assignments (E-value above 1e-6), no CDR3, stop codons, out-of-frame junctions, or ambiguous translated residues. V3J clonotypes were defined as sequences sharing an identical inferred V gene, J gene, and CDR3 amino acid sequence. To compute the percentage overlap between repertoires, the number of shared unique clonotypes was divided by the size of the smaller repertoire. RTK rarefaction, the Chao1 estimator, and Recon v2.1 estimates of unobserved clonotypes were used to assess repertoire richness. Generation probabilities for all TCRbeta clonotypes obtained by the gDNA method from a few donors were computed using OLGA. TCRdb obtained this table from immuneACCESS and retained in-frame rearrangements with V and J assigned. These tables miss some clones; where compared with another copy, unresolved V genes account for less than half of the shortfall, and the remainder is unexplained. V and J calls and clone size are those listed in that table; D and trimming were worked out from the DNA. The sample table records about 990,000 clones; approximately 80% of these occur just once. Jointly, the top ten make up roughly 0.62% of the sample.

This sequence uses TRBV28 and TRBJ1-2; 9 junctional bases match TRBD1. The TCR originated in a man aged 18 to 29 in good health. Some clones in this sample may be carry-over from other donors' samples. The sample taken for sequencing was memory CD4+ T cells from PBMCs. According to the study, the label for this sample's cell subset or site signals: CD45RA-negative fraction. The CDR3 reads as follows: CASSKNGQGTNGYTF. The DNA sequence follows: TGTGCCAGCAGTAAGAACGGACAGGGGACCAATGGCTACACCTTC.